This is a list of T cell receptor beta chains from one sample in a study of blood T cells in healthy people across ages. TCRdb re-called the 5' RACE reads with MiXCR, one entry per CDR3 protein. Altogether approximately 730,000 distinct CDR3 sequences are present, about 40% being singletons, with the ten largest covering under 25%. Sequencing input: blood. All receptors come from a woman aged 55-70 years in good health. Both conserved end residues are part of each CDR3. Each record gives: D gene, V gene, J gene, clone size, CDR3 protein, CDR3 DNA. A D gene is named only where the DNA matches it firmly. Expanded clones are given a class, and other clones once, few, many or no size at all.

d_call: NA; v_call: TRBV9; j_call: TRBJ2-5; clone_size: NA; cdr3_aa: CASSPRGVADETQYF; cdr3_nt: TGTGCCAGCAGCCCACGGGGCGTAGCAGACGAGACCCAGTACTTC
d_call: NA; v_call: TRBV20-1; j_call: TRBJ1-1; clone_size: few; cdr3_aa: CSARDSPGNTEAFF; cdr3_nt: TGCAGTGCTAGAGATTCCCCGGGGAACACTGAAGCTTTCTTT
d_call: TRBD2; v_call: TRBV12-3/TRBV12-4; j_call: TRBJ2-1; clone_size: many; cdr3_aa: CASKPSGSNSEQFF; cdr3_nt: TGTGCCAGCAAACCCAGCGGGAGTAATTCTGAGCAGTTCTTC
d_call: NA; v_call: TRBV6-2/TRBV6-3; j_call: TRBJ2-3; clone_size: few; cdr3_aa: CASSYQGGPDTQYF; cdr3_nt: TGTGCCAGCAGTTACCAGGGAGGCCCAGATACGCAGTATTTT
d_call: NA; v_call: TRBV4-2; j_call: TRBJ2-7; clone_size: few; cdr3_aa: CASSQKYEQYF; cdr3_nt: TGTGCCAGCAGCCAGAAATACGAGCAGTACTTC
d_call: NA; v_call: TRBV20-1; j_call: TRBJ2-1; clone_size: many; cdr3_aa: CSASGQRNEQFF; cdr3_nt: TGCAGTGCTAGCGGGCAAAGGAATGAGCAGTTCTTC
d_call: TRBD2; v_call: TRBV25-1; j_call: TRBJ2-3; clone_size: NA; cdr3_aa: CASSEWTSGDTDTQYF; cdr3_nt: TGTGCCAGCAGTGAATGGACTAGCGGGGACACAGATACGCAGTATTTT
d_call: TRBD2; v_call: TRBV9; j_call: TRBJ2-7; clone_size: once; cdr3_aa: CASSRTSGTCEQYF; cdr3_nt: TGTGCCAGCAGCCGGACTAGCGGGACATGCGAGCAGTACTTC
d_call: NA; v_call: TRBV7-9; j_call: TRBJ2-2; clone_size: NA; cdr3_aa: CASSGSGSSPTGELFF; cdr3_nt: TGTGCCAGCAGCGGCAGTGGCTCATCACCCACCGGGGAGCTGTTTTTT
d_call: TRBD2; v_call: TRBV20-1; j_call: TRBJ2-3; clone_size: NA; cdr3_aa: CSARLAEGTDTQYF; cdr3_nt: TGCAGTGCGAGACTAGCGGAAGGCACAGATACGCAGTATTTT
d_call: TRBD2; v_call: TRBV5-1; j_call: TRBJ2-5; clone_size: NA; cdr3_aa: CASSLEGGSETQYF; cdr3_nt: TGCGCCAGCAGCTTGGAGGGAGGGTCAGAGACCCAGTACTTC
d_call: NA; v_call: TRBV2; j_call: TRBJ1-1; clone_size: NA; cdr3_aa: CASKAWEDIEAFF; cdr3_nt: TGTGCCAGCAAGGCCTGGGAGGACATTGAAGCTTTCTTT
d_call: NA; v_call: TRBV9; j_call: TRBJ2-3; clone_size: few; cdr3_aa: CASSDNLSPDRDYHRDTQYF; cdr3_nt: TGTGCCAGCAGCGATAACCTTTCTCCCGACAGGGACTACCACCGGGATACGCAGTATTTT
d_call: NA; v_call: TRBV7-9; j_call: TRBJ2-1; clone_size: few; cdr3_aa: CASSAGGDSYNEQFF; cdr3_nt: TGTGCCAGCAGCGCAGGCGGAGACTCCTACAATGAGCAGTTCTTC
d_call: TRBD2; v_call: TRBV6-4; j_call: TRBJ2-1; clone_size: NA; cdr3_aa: CASSESSGSWYEQFF; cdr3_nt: TGTGCCAGCAGTGAGTCTAGCGGGAGTTGGTATGAGCAGTTCTTC
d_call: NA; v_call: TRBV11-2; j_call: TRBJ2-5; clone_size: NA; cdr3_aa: CASSLGFGGETQYF; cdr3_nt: TGTGCCAGCAGCTTAGGGTTCGGTGGAGAGACCCAGTACTTC
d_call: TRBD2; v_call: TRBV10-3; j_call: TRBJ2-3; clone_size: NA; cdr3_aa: CAISRSGGGTDTQYF; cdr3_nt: TGTGCCATCAGTAGAAGCGGGGGAGGCACAGATACGCAGTATTTT
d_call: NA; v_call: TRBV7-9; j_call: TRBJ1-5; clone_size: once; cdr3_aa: CTSSLSVGDQPQHF; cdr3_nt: TGTACCAGCAGCTTATCGGTGGGGGACCAGCCCCAGCATTTT
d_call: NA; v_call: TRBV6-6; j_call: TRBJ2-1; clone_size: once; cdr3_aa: CASSIGRGAQNEQFF; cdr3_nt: TGTGCCAGCAGCATAGGACGGGGGGCGCAGAATGAGCAGTTCTTC
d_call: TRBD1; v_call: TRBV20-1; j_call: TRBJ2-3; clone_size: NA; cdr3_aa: CSARRDRGTDTQYF; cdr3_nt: TGCAGTGCCCGCCGGGACAGGGGTACAGATACGCAGTATTTT
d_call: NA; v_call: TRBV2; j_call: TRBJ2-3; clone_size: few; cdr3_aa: CASTSTTADTQYF; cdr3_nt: TGTGCCAGCACTTCGACGACAGCCGATACGCAGTATTTT
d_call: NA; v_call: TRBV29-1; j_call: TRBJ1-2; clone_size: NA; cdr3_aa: CSVDWGWYGYTF; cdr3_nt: TGCAGCGTTGACTGGGGATGGTATGGCTACACCTTC
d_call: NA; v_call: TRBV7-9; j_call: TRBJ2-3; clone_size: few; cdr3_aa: CASRITSPGTDTQYF; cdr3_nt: TGTGCCAGCAGGATAACTAGCCCCGGCACAGATACGCAGTATTTT
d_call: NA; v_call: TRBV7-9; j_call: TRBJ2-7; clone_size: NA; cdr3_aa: CASSLSSNRDEQYF; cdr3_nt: TGTGCCAGCAGTCTCAGTTCGAACAGGGACGAGCAGTACTTC
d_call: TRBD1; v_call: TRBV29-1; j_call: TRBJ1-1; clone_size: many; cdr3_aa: CSAVGQGSAEAFF; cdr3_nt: TGCAGCGCCGTGGGACAGGGATCAGCTGAAGCTTTCTTT
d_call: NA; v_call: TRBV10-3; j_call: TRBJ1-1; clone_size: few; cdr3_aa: CAISDEVPSNTEAFF; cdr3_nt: TGTGCCATCAGTGATGAGGTTCCCTCTAACACTGAAGCTTTCTTT
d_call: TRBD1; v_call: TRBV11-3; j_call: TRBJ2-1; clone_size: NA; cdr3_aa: CASSTNTGTGVSGEQFF; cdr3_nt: TGTGCCAGCAGCACTAATACCGGGACAGGGGTTAGCGGTGAGCAGTTCTTC
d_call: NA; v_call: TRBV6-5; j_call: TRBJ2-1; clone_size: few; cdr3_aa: CASSYMSGDEQFF; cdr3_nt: TGTGCCAGCAGTTACATGTCCGGCGATGAGCAGTTCTTC
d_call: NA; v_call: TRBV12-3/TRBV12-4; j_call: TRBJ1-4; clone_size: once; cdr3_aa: CASSLGGGVKEKLFF; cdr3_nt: TGTGCCAGCAGCCTGGGAGGAGGGGTTAAAGAAAAACTGTTTTTT
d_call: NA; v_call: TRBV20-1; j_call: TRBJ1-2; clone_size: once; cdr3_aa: CSARGVGQRPNYGYTF; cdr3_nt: TGCAGTGCTAGAGGTGTAGGGCAGCGACCTAACTATGGCTACACCTTC
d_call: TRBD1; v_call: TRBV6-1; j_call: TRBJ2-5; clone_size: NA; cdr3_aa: CATRTGGEQETQYF; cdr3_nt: TGTGCCACCCGGACAGGGGGCGAACAAGAGACCCAGTACTTC
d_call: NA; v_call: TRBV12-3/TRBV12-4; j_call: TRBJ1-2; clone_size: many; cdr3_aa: CAIPSQMNYGYTF; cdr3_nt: TGTGCCATCCCATCCCAGATGAACTATGGCTACACCTTC
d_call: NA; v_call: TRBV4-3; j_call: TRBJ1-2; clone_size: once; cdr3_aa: CASSRLPRVLSGYTF; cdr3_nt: TGCGCCAGCAGCCGGCTGCCCAGGGTCCTCTCTGGCTACACCTTC
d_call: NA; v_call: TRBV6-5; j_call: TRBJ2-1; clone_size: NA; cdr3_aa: CASSQDVVVYNEQFF; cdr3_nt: TGTGCCAGCAGTCAAGACGTAGTAGTCTACAATGAGCAGTTCTTC
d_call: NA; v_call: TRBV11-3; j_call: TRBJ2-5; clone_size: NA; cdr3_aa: CASSSGTQTRKQYF; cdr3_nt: TGTGCCAGCAGCTCCGGGACACAAACTAGGAAACAGTACTTC
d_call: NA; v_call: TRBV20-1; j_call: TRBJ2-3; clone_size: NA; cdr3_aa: CSASMWGRVTDTQYF; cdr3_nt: TGCAGTGCTAGCATGTGGGGTCGGGTCACAGATACGCAGTATTTT
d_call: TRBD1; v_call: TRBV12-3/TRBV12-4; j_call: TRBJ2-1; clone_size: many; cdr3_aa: CASNEGGTGYNEQFF; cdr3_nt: TGTGCCAGCAACGAAGGAGGGACAGGCTACAATGAGCAGTTCTTC
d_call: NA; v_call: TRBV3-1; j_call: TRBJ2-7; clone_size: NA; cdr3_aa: CASSSRSLIYEQYF; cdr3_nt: TGTGCCAGCAGCTCCAGGAGCTTGATCTACGAGCAGTACTTC
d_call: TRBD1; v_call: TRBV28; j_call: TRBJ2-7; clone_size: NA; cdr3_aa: CASSPEGQGKVEQYF; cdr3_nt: TGTGCCAGCAGTCCTGAGGGACAGGGAAAGGTTGAGCAGTACTTC
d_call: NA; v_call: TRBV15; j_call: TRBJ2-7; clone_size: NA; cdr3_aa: CATGRDGGSYEQYF; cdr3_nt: TGTGCCACCGGCAGAGACGGTGGCTCCTACGAGCAGTACTTT
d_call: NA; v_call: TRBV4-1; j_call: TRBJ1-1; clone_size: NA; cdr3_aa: CASSQPTGTEAFF; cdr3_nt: TGCGCCAGCAGCCAACCCACGGGGACTGAAGCTTTCTTT
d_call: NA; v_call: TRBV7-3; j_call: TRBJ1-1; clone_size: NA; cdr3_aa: CASSPPPNPNTEAFF; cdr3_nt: TGTGCCAGCAGCCCTCCCCCTAACCCTAACACTGAAGCTTTCTTT
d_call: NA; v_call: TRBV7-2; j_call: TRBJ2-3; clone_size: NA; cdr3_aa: CASSPRQVSTDTQYF; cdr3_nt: TGTGCCAGCAGCCCGCGACAGGTTAGCACAGATACGCAGTATTTT
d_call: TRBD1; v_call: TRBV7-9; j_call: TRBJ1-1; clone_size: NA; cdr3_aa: CASSSFRQGEAFF; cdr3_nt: TGTGCCAGCAGCTCCTTCCGACAGGGAGAAGCTTTCTTT
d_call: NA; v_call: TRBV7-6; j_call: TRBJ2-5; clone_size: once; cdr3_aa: CASSPGIETQYF; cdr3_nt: TGTGCCAGCAGCCCCGGCATCGAGACCCAGTACTTC
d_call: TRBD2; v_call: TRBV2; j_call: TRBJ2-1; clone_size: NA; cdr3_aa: CASRASGGAGEQFF; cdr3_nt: TGTGCCAGCAGAGCTAGCGGGGGGGCTGGTGAGCAGTTCTTC
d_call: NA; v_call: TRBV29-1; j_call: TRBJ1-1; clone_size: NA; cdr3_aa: CSVVGVNTEAFF; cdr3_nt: TGCAGCGTTGTAGGGGTGAACACTGAAGCTTTCTTT
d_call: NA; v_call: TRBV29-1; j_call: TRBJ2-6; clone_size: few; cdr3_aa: CSVGRANVLTF; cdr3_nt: TGCAGCGTAGGGCGGGCCAACGTCCTGACTTTC
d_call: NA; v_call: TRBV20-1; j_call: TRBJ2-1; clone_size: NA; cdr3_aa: CSARIGGGTQFF; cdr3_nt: TGCAGTGCTAGGATAGGGGGCGGGACCCAGTTCTTC
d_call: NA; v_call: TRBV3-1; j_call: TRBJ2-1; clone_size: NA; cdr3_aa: CASSQSGLSEQFF; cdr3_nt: TGTGCCAGCAGCCAATCGGGGTTAAGTGAGCAGTTCTTC
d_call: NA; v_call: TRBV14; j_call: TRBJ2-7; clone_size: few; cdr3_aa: CASSPLGQFHEQYF; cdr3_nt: TGTGCCAGCAGCCCCCTCGGGCAGTTCCACGAGCAGTACTTC
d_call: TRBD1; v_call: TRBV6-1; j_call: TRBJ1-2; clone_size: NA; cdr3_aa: CASSERQGYGYTF; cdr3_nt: TGTGCCAGCAGTGAACGACAGGGATATGGCTACACCTTC
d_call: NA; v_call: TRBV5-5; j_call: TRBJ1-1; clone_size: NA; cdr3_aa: CASNRFGDTEAFF; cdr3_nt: TGTGCCAGCAATCGATTTGGGGACACTGAAGCTTTCTTT
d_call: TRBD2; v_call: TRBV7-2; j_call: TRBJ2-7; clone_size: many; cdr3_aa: CASSLSKERGAYEQYF; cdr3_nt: TGTGCCAGCAGCTTAAGTAAGGAGCGGGGGGCTTACGAGCAGTACTTC
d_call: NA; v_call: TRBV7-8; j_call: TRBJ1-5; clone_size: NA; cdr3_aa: CASSLKLDRDNQPQHF; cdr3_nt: TGTGCCAGCAGCTTAAAACTTGACAGAGACAATCAGCCCCAGCATTTT